Listed here are 2 T cell receptor beta chains from one sample, sequenced in a study of shared clonotypes between healthy human individuals. TCRdb's table, derived via immunoSEQ multiplex PCR, lists solely in-frame clones and lacks some. The sample contains under 1,100,000 clones, approximately 78% of which appear only once. Material for sequencing was memory CD4+ T cells from PBMCs. As to subset: CD45RA-negative fraction. The receptors stem from a man younger than 35 in good health. Some clones in this sample may be carry-over from other donors' samples.

The table lists this clone with a few counts. V is TRBV7-3 and J is TRBJ2-1, with a possible D match to TRBD2 (6 bases). V was trimmed by 3 bases and J by 6 bases, leaving 12 bases between them. The CDR3 totals 14 residues. Per the germline V gene, CDR1 is SGHTA and CDR2 is FQGTGA. The CDR3 region has the DNA TGTGCCAGCAGCTTCGGGAGAGGGGTCAATGAGCAGTTCTTC. Translation: CASSFGRGVNEQFF.

The chain recombines TRBV7-2 with TRBJ2-7; 10 nucleotides line up with TRBD2. With V trimmed by 5 bases and J by 6 bases, 10 bases remained unmatched. The V gene's germline CDR1 is SGHTA and CDR2 FQGNSA. This CDR3 is built from 15 residues. In DNA form, the CDR3 reads TGTGCCAGCAGCCTGGGGCTAGCGGGAGCGGGCGAGCAGTACTTC. It is translated as CASSLGLAGAGEQYF.